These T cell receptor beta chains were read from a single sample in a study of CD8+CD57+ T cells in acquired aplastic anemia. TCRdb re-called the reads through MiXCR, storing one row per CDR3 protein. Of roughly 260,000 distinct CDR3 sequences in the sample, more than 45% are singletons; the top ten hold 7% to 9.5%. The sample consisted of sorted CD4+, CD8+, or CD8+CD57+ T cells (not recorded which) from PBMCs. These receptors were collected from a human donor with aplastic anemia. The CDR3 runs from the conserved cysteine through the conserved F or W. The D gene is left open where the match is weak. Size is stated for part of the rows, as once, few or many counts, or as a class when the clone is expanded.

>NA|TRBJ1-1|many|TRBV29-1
TGCAGCGCCGGGGTAAGAGAAGCTTTCTTT
CSAGVREAFF
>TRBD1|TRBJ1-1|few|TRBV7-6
TGTGCCAGCAGCTTGGAAGGGACAGTGGGGTTCGTGATGGCTGGAGCTTTCTTT
CASSLEGTVGFVMAGAFF
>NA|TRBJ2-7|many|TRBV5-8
TGTGCCAGCAGCTCCTGGGACCGCTCATACGAGCAGTACTTC
CASSSWDRSYEQYF
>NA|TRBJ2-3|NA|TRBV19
TGTGCCAGTAGTGAAGGGAGAGATACGCAGTATTTT
CASSEGRDTQYF
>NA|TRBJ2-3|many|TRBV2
TGTGCCAGCAGAGGAGATACGCAGTATTTT
CASRGDTQYF
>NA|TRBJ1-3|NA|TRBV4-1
TGCGCCAGCAGCCAGTATATAGCGGACACTCCAGGAAACACCATATATTTT
CASSQYIADTPGNTIYF
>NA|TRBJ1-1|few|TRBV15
TGTGCCACCAGCATGATGGGGGGCACTGAAGCTTTCTTT
CATSMMGGTEAFF
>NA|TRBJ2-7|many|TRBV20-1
TGCAGTGCTAGAGATAAGATAACCGCGAACTCCTACGAGCAGTACTTC
CSARDKITANSYEQYF
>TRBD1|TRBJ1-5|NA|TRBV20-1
TGCAGTGCTAGTCCCCGGACAGGGGATCAGCCCCAGCATTTT
CSASPRTGDQPQHF
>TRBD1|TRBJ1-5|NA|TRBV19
TGTGCCAGTACCCGTGGGACAGGCAATCAGCCCCAGCATTTT
CASTRGTGNQPQHF
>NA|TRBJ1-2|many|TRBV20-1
TGCAGTGCTAGAGATGCGTGGGGGGGCACTAAGCCCGCCTCCCAACTCTGCACCTTC
CSARDAWGGTKPASQLCTF
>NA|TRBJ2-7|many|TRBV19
TGTGCCAGTAGTACTGACGGGGCGTACGAGCAGTACTTC
CASSTDGAYEQYF
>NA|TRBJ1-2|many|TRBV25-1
TGTGCCAGCAGTCCCACACCTAACTATGGCTACACCTTC
CASSPTPNYGYTF
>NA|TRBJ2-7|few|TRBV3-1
TGTGCCAGCAGCCAAGATCAACTAGCTAGCTACGAGCAGTACTTC
CASSQDQLASYEQYF
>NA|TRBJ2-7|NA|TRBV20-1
TGCAGTGCTAGAGGTCCCCTCAGTAGTTACGAGCAGTACTTC
CSARGPLSSYEQYF
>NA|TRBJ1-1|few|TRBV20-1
TGCAGTGCTAGAGATCTGAGGGCGAGGGAGGAAGCTTTCTTT
CSARDLRAREEAFF
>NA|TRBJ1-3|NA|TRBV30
TGTGCCTGGAGTGTACAATCGGTCATTTCTGGAAACACCATATATTTT
CAWSVQSVISGNTIYF
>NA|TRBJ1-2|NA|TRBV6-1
TGTGCCAGCATCGTGGCCTCCTATGGCTACACCTTC
CASIVASYGYTF
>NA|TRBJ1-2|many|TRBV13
TGTGCCAGCGCCTCATTCGAAGATGGCTACACCTTC
CASASFEDGYTF
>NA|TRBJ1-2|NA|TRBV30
TGTGCCTGGAGTGAGGGGGGCTACACCTTC
CAWSEGGYTF
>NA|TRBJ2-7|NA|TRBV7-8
TGTGCCAGCAGACTAATTGACGGCGCCTACGAGCAGTACTTC
CASRLIDGAYEQYF
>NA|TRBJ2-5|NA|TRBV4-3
TGCGCCAGCAGCCAAGGTTTCTGGGAGACCCAGTACTTC
CASSQGFWETQYF
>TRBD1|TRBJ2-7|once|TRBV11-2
TGTGCCAGCAGCTTCACAGGGGAGGAGCAGTACTTC
CASSFTGEEQYF
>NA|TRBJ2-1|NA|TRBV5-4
TGTGCCAGCAGCTTGGAGAGGGAGCAGTTCTTC
CASSLEREQFF
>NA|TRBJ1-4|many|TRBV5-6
TGTGCCAGCAGCTTGGACGGGAATGAAAAACTGTTTTTT
CASSLDGNEKLFF
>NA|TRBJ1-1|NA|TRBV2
TGTGCCAGCACTCTCGACAGGGAAGCTTTCTTT
CASTLDREAFF
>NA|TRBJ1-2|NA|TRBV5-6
TGTGCCAGTAGTATACCCGGACGGGACGGCTACACCTTC
CASSIPGRDGYTF
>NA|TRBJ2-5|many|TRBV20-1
TGCAGTGCTAGAGATGCCGAAGGTTATCAAGAGACCCAGTACTTC
CSARDAEGYQETQYF
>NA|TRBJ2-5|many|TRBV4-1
TGCGCCAGCAGCCAAGAAGGTCGGGAGACCCAGTACTTC
CASSQEGRETQYF
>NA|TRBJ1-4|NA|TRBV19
TGTGCCAGTAGCCAGGGTGCAACTAATGAAAAACTGTTTTTT
CASSQGATNEKLFF
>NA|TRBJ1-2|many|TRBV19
TGTGCCAGTAGCGTAACTACAGGTGACTATGGCTACACCTTC
CASSVTTGDYGYTF
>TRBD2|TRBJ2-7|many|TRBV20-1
TGCAGTGCTAGAGCCCTAGTAGCGGGAGGGGATTCCTACGAGCAGTACTTC
CSARALVAGGDSYEQYF
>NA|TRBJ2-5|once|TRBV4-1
TGCGCCAGCAGCCAAGGCCGTTGGGGCAGGGGGGAAGAGACCCAGTACTTC
CASSQGRWGRGEETQYF
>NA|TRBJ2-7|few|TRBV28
TGTGCCAGCAGAGACACAGGCGCCGAGCAGTACTTC
CASRDTGAEQYF
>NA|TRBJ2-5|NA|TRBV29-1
TGCAGCGTTGGCATCGGGGACGCCCCTGGGCCCCAGTACTTC
CSVGIGDAPGPQYF
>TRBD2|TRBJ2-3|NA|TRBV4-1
TGCGCCAGCAGCCCGGGACTAGCGGGATTGCTTAGCACAGATACGCAGTATTTT
CASSPGLAGLLSTDTQYF
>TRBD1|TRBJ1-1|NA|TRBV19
TGTGCCAGTACCAAACCCGGGACAGGGAAAACTGAAGCTTTCTTT
CASTKPGTGKTEAFF